This T cell receptor beta chain was profiled in a study of T cell repertoires in ileal Crohn's disease. Study overall: Operated complications were stricturing disease (around 61%) and penetrating disease (about 40%). Study-level findings and limits: Endoscopic recurrence occurred in every patient whose clonality exceeded 26.8%. Mucosal expansions were suggested to be mainly CD8 T cells.

Measured with immunoSEQ multiplex PCR; TCRdb has only the in-frame clones, and not every one. Of more than 2,000 clones listed, about three quarters are singletons. This CDR3 contains 17 residues. V lost 3 bases to trimming and J lost 2 bases, with 17 bases between them. The germline V gene encodes CDR1 SGHTA and CDR2 FQGTGA. With respect to this clone: Its matching antigen is unknown.

The chain has TRBV7-3 and TRBJ1-5; tentative D call: TRBD1 (5 bases). Source material: ileal tissue. The sequence derives from an adult with Crohn's disease. The CDR3 sequence is CASSFVRAGRGNQPQHF. CDR3 nucleotide sequence: TGTGCCAGCAGCTTTGTCAGGGCCGGTCGGGGCAATCAGCCCCAGCATTTT.